This TCR beta chain comes out of a study of blood T cell repertoires in COVID-19 (dated by TCRdb to the early 2020s). Describing the broader study: Samples covering the acute and convalescent phases of COVID-19 were provided by collaborators in the United States, Italy and Spain. The material from the prospective study consisted of cDNA or gDNA derived from T cells, B-cell-depleted T cells, or PBMCs. Deeply sampled blood TCRbeta repertoires from subjects exposed to, actively infected with, or recovered from COVID-19 were included in the dataset. A freely available public database, intended as a resource for researchers studying the immune response to SARS-CoV-2, is where the repertoires were released. The samples were drawn from the first 160 participants of the ongoing ImmuneRACE study and from 1,254 subjects provided by 6 global collaborators. A de-identified subject ID, COVID-19 status, age in years and sex were almost always included in the sample metadata. Where HLA class I and class II types were available, the types were taken from metadata supplied by the sample provider, not from assay-based typing. Results and caveats for the whole study, not just this receptor: The quantity of clinical and demographic metadata differed by source and by participant and was supplied without curation.

TCRbeta CDR3 regions were amplified from genomic DNA using the immunoSEQ Assay, a bias-controlled multiplex PCR. Per the original workflow: Within the assay, amplification of reference gene primers was used to estimate how many nucleated cells each sample contained. To quantify the absolute abundance of each unique TCRbeta CDR3 rearrangement, sequence reads were collapsed and filtered. For each sample, productive Simpson clonality was calculated as the square root of Simpson's diversity index across productive rearrangements. Drawn from immuneACCESS, this table holds only the in-frame rearrangements with V and J called that TCRdb kept. Clones are partly lost; checked studies trace under half to an unresolved V gene and leave the rest unexplained. The V and J calls and clone size are taken from that table; D and trimming were inferred from the DNA. This sample comprises 90,000 to 110,000 clones, under 90% of them detected only once. The ten largest clones take up about 6.6% of the sample.

CDR1 and CDR2, looked up from the germline V gene, are SGHTA and FQGTGA. From cysteine to phenylalanine, the CDR3 is 13 amino acids long. Only the CDR3 portion is preserved as DNA: 39 bases, with reading frame beginning at the first base. Between the V and J ends, shortened by 5 bases and 6 bases respectively, the junction contains 13 bases. Whole blood was collected in K2EDTA tubes by collaborating institutions according to the institutions' own protocols. For TCRbeta analysis, collaborator samples were shipped as frozen whole blood, as isolated PBMCs, or as DNA extracted from either sample type. In this sample, this clone turned up a few times. What this receptor recognizes is not known. Per-base qualities were not stored, and no clone one base away is much larger.

The sample taken for sequencing was peripheral blood. The chain is made from TRBV7-3 and TRBJ1-1, with TRBD1 tentatively as D gene (6 bases match). This sequence was found in a woman aged 50 to 65 with acute or convalescent COVID-19. The nucleotide sequence is given as TGTGCCAGCAGCGCCGGGACACCCTCTGAAGCTTTCTTT. It codes for CASSAGTPSEAFF.